These 20 T cell receptor beta chains were all obtained from the same sample, sequenced in a study of CD8 T cells in Susac syndrome. Random hexamers served to reverse transcribe roughly 0.45 to 1 ug RNA. TCRdb re-derived calls from the immunoSEQ multiplex PCR reads in MiXCR, one entry per CDR3 protein. Seen here are about 200,000 distinct CDR3 sequences, about 90% observed once, and the top ten hold approximately 0.13%. The sequencing sample was made of CD8+ T cells from PBMCs. These receptors originate from a human donor with multiple sclerosis.

This chain joins TRBV18 and TRBJ2-1; TRBD2 is a possible D gene (5 bases). Looked up from germline, CDR1 is KGHSH and CDR2 is LQKENI. This CDR3 has 15 amino acids. V lost 3 bases, J lost 1 base, and 10 bases lay in between. In DNA form, the CDR3 reads TGTGCCAGCTCACCGGGAGCGGTTTCCTACAATGAGCAGTTCTTC. The encoded protein is CASSPGAVSYNEQFF.

This chain links TRBV20-1 with TRBJ1-2; TRBD1 matches at 7 bases. Germline values: CDR1 DFQATT, CDR2 SNEGSKA (reference sequence). Germline trimming cut 5 bases from V and 5 bases from J; bases unmatched to any gene: 8. This CDR3 region has 13 residues. The CDR3 DNA reads as TGCAGTGCTCCATCCGGGACAGATTATGGCTACACCTTC. Translating gives CSAPSGTDYGYTF.

This clonotype appeared a few times. This chain uses TRBV7-2 with TRBJ1-5; D not certain. V lost 5 bases to trimming and J lost 8 bases, with 16 bases between them. Germline CDR1 reads SGHTA; CDR2 reads FQGNSA. This CDR3 region has 14 residues. The chain's CDR3 is CASSPSGDLEPQHF. CDR3 nucleotide sequence: TGTGCCAGCAGCCCCTCAGGAGACTTGGAGCCCCAGCATTTT.

The chain links TRBV4-3 to TRBJ2-1, with 8 bases that match TRBD2. The CDR3 is made up of 17 amino acids. The junction had 12 bases not matched to a gene; V was cut back by 0 bases and J by 8 bases. CDR1 is LGHNA, CDR2 YSLEER, per germline. The CDR3 is CASSQEEAREARDEQFF. The CDR3 DNA reads TGCGCCAGCAGCCAAGAGGAGGCGCGGGAGGCCAGGGATGAGCAGTTCTTC.

V usage is TRBV10-3 and J usage is TRBJ2-5; no clear D. This CDR3 has 13 amino acids. The ends were cut back, 6 bases at V and 3 bases at J, with 11 bases in the middle. In germline, CDR1 is ENHRY, CDR2 SYGVKD. The chain's CDR3 is CAIRTRLEETQYF. The CDR3, as DNA: TGTGCCATCAGGACCCGGTTGGAAGAGACCCAGTACTTC.

V gene TRBV27 combines with J gene TRBJ2-7; possibly TRBD1 or TRBD2 for D (5 bases each). CDR3 length: 14 amino acids. The germline gives CDR1 MNHEY, CDR2 SMNVEV (reference sequence). The V gene lost 5 bases and the J gene lost 2 bases, with 13 bases spanning the gap. The CDR3 DNA reads TGTGCCAGCAGTCCGGGACGCCGCCCCTACGAGCAGTACTTC. Residues: CASSPGRRPYEQYF.

This chain joins TRBV11-2 and TRBJ2-7, with D unresolved. CDR3 length equals 16 residues. Looked up from germline, CDR1 is SGHAT and CDR2 is FQNNGV. The V end lost 5 bases, the J end lost 4 bases, and 21 bases lay between the germline ends. CDR3 DNA: TGTGCCAGCAGCCCCTTAGGGATGGGTTTCAATTACGAGCAGTACTTC. Residues: CASSPLGMGFNYEQYF.

The chain links TRBV9 to TRBJ2-1; D may be TRBD1 or TRBD2 (6 bases each). Germline V gives CDR1 SGDLS, CDR2 YYNGEE. There are 17 residues in the CDR3. V was clipped by 4 bases and J by 6 bases, with 23 bases between them. CDR3 loop: CASSLDSGAGYSNEQFF. The CDR3 DNA reads TGTGCCAGCAGCCTCGATTCGGGGGCCGGGTATAGCAATGAGCAGTTCTTC. Using reference TRBV9 and TRBJ2-1 for the parts outside the CDR3, the full variable domain is DSGVTQTPKHLITATGQRVTLRCSPRSGDLSVYWYQQSLDQGLQFLIQYYNGEERAKGNILERFSAQQFPDLHSELNLSSLELGDSALYFCASSLDSGAGYSNEQFFGPGTRLTVL.

The gene calls are TRBV7-2 and TRBJ2-7; the D is unclear. V shed 3 bases and J shed 2 bases, with 5 bases lying between them. The V gene's germline CDR1 is SGHTA and CDR2 FQGNSA. This CDR3 region has 12 residues. The CDR3, as DNA: TGTGCCAGCAGCTTCCCAACCTACGAGCAGTACTTC. This gives the protein CASSFPTYEQYF. Full variable domain (remainder filled in from reference TRBV7-2 and TRBJ2-7): GAGVSQSPSNKVTEKGKDVELRCDPISGHTALYWYRQSLGQGLEFLIYFQGNSAPDKSGLPSDRFSAERTGGSVSTLTIQRTQQEDSAVYLCASSFPTYEQYFGPGTRLTVT.

The chain combines TRBV29-1 with TRBJ1-2; D not certain. CDR3 length equals 12 residues. V lost 4 bases and J 8 bases, leaving 14 bases between the germline ends. CDR1 and CDR2 from the germline V gene are SQVTM and ANQGSEA. Here the CDR3 DNA reads TGCAGCGTTGGTCCCTCCCTGAGCGGCTACACCTTC. Its protein is CSVGPSLSGYTF.

The chain joins TRBV14 to TRBJ2-2; D gene uncertain. The CDR3 consists of 17 residues. Germline CDR1 and CDR2: SGHDN and FVKESK. V gave up 5 bases and J gave up 5 bases, with 21 bases separating them. As DNA, the CDR3 is TGTGCCAGCAGCGCCCCTGAGCGCGACCTTGGGACCGGGGAGCTGTTTTTT. Translating it yields CASSAPERDLGTGELFF.

The chain has TRBV7-9 and TRBJ1-3, with D hard to call. V was pared by 0 bases and J by 0 bases, with 18 bases between. The CDR3 loop spans 19 amino acids. CDR1 is SEHNR, CDR2 FQNEAQ, per germline (reference sequence). The CDR3 sequence: CASSLAVLEGSLSGNTIYF. DNA of the CDR3: TGTGCCAGCAGCTTAGCGGTTCTGGAGGGAAGCCTCTCTGGAAACACCATATATTTT.

The gene calls are TRBV11-2 and TRBJ1-2, with D possibly matching TRBD1 (5 bases). CDR1 is SGHAT, CDR2 FQNNGV, per germline. Trimming shortened V by 1 base and J by 8 bases, and 11 bases separated the two germline ends. This CDR3 comprises 13 residues. Written as DNA, the CDR3 is TGTGCCAGCAGCTTAGCGGCAGGGAACGGCTACACCTTC. Its protein product is CASSLAAGNGYTF.

The chain recombines TRBV5-1 with TRBJ2-4; TRBD1 might be the D (6 bases). In germline, CDR1 is SGHRS, CDR2 YFSETQ. V shed 3 bases and J shed 10 bases, with 8 bases lying between them. The length of the CDR3 is 11 residues. CDR3 coding DNA: TGCGCCAGCAGCTCTCAGGGGATTCAGTACTTC. Its protein product is CASSSQGIQYF.

The V and J genes are TRBV30 and TRBJ2-7, with TRBD1 identical over 8 bases. This CDR3 has 14 residues. The J segment lost 3 bases and the V segment lost 6 bases, leaving 10 bases of the junction unmatched. The germline CDR1 and CDR2 sequences are GTSNPN and SVGIG (reference sequence). The CDR3 DNA reads TGTGCCTGCCCCTGGGGGGACAGGATCTACGAGCAGTACTTC. Translated, it gives CACPWGDRIYEQYF.

The CDR3 is CASSHQGSGYTF. DNA for the CDR3: TGTGCCAGCAGCCACCAGGGGAGTGGCTACACCTTC. V and J are TRBV5-4 and TRBJ1-2; D possibly corresponds to TRBD1 (6 bases). The V gene lost 4 bases and the J gene lost 7 bases, with 11 bases spanning the gap. The CDR3 contains 12 residues. CDR1 and CDR2 from the germline V gene are SGHNT and YYREEE (reference sequence).

The CDR3 region has the DNA TGTGCCAGCAGCCACCCTGAACGTAACAATGAGCAGTTCTTC. This codes for CASSHPERNNEQFF. V and J are TRBV4-2 and TRBJ2-1; D ambiguous. The CDR3 sequence is 14 residues long. Trimming pared 3 bases from V and 5 bases from J, leaving 11 bases between. CDR1 LGHNA and CDR2 YNFKEQ come from the germline V gene.

The gene calls are TRBV13 and TRBJ2-1; D gene uncertain. This CDR3 is 12 amino acids long. Germline assignment: CDR1 PRHDT and CDR2 FYEKMQ (reference sequence). Trimming removed 6 bases at V and 7 bases at J, with 10 bases between. The CDR3 region has the DNA TGTGCCAGCAGTACCCTTTCAAATGAGCAGTTCTTC. Its protein is CASSTLSNEQFF.

This clonotype was seen only once. The chain is built from TRBV7-2 and TRBJ2-1; 8 positions agree with TRBD2. CDR1 is SGHTA and CDR2 is FQGNSA in the germline V gene. The junction had 9 bases not matched to a gene; V was cut back by 5 bases and J by 6 bases. CDR3 length: 15 amino acids. CDR3: CASSVPGLGGNEQFF. The CDR3 coding sequence is TGTGCCAGCAGCGTCCCGGGACTAGGAGGCAATGAGCAGTTCTTC.

The CDR3 loop is CASSSGLSPDTQYF. The DNA of the CDR3 is TGTGCCAGCAGCTCCGGACTCTCTCCGGATACGCAGTATTTT. This chain links TRBV7-9 with TRBJ2-3, with a tentative D call TRBD2 (5 bases). Germline V gene lookup returns CDR1 SEHNR and CDR2 FQNEAQ (reference sequence). This CDR3 is 14 amino acids long. V lost 4 bases to trimming and J lost 6 bases, with 14 bases between them.